The table lists the clone carrying this T cell receptor (beta chain) with many counts. The sample is drawn from a study of metastatic and nonmetastatic thyroid tumors. Nobody among the patients had been given any treatment before thyroid surgery. TCRdb re-called the PCR reads with MiXCR. The profile shows just under 45,000 clones, roughly 3.1% of them singletons. This sequence was found in a female donor with papillary thyroid cancer or a benign thyroid nodule (not recorded which). Some clones in this sample may be carry-over from other donors' samples. Sequenced sample: blood.

In DNA, the CDR3 is TGTGCCACCCTAGTGACAGGGGACGAGAATGAGCAGTTCTTC. This translates into CATLVTGDENEQFF. This chain uses TRBV6-1 with TRBJ2-1, with 8 bases matching TRBD1. Germline V gives CDR1 MNHNS, CDR2 SASEGT. CDR3 length: 14 residues. Trimming cost V 10 bases and J 7 bases; bases outside gene matches: 12.